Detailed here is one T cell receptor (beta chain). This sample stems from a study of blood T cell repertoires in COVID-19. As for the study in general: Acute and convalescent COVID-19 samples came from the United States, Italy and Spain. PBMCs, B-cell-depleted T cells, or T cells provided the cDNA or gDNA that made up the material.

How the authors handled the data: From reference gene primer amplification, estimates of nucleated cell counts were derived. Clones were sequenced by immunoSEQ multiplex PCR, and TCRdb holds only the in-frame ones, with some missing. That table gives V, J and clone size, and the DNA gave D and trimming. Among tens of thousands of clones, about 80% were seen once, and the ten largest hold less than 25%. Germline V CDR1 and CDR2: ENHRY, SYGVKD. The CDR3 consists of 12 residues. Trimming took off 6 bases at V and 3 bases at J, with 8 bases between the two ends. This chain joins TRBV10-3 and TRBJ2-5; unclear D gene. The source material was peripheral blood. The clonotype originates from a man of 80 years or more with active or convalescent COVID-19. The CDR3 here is CAIRQNEETQYF. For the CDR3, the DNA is TGTGCCATCAGGCAGAATGAAGAGACCCAGTACTTC.